Following are 24 T cell receptor beta chains from one sample sequenced in a study of cytomegalovirus exposure and HLA in healthy donors. PCR primers comprised 60 Vbeta and 13 Jbeta primers. Only in-frame clones appear in the TCRdb table, and some are missing; sequencing was by immunoSEQ multiplex PCR. Here the sample spans 160,000 or so clones, roughly 78% being singletons. The sequenced sample was PBMCs. These receptors came from a middle-aged woman in good health and CMV-seronegative.

This clone was counted a few times. The V gene is TRBV7-2, the J gene TRBJ2-7, with TRBD1 matching 10 bases. The CDR3 is 16 residues long. Trimming cost V 0 bases and J 2 bases; bases outside gene matches: 4. Germline CDR1 and CDR2: SGHTA and FQGNSA. The CDR3 nucleotides are TGTGCCAGCAGCTTAGCAGGGACAGGGGCAGCCTACGAGCAGTACTTC. Translation gives CASSLAGTGAAYEQYF.

The chain employs TRBV5-8 and TRBJ2-3; tentative D call: TRBD1 (6 bases). V gave up 0 bases and J gave up 10 bases, with 21 bases separating them. The CDR3 covers 16 residues. Germline V CDR1 and CDR2: SGHTS, YDEGEE. The chain's CDR3 is CASSLVWTAKIGAQYF. The CDR3 DNA is TGTGCCAGCAGCTTGGTTTGGACAGCCAAAATCGGGGCGCAGTATTTT.

The J gene is TRBJ1-1, the V gene TRBV18, with 9 bases fitting TRBD1. The CDR3 consists of 17 residues. The germline V gene encodes CDR1 KGHSH and CDR2 LQKENI. Trimming took 0 bases from V and 0 from J; bases not matched to a gene: 5. CDR3 bases: TGTGCCAGCTCACCACCCAAAACAGGGGGCCTGAACACTGAAGCTTTCTTT. Amino acid sequence: CASSPPKTGGLNTEAFF.

This chain connects TRBV6-5 to TRBJ1-1, with D possibly matching TRBD1 (6 bases). V lost 5 bases and J lost 0, with 10 bases in between. Germline V lookup: CDR1 MNHEY, CDR2 SVGAGI. The CDR3 has 14 amino acids. CDR3 sequence (DNA): TGTGCCAGCAGTAACAGGGATATGAACACTGAAGCTTTCTTT. Encoded protein: CASSNRDMNTEAFF.

This chain uses TRBV5-6 with TRBJ1-2; D remains unclear. The CDR3 consists of 13 residues. V lost 4 bases and J 3 bases, leaving 10 bases between the germline ends. Germline V gives CDR1 SGHDT, CDR2 YYEEEE. CDR3 region: CASSRDADYGYTF. As DNA, the CDR3 is TGTGCCAGCAGCCGCGACGCGGACTATGGCTACACCTTC. The variable domain in full, completed from reference TRBV5-6 and TRBJ1-2, reads DAGVTQSPTHLIKTRGQQVTLRCSPKSGHDTVSWYQQALGQGPQFIFQYYEEEERQRGNFPDRFSGHQFPNYSSELNVNALLLGDSALYLCASSRDADYGYTFGSGTRLTVV.

This chain connects TRBV7-8 to TRBJ2-3; a possible D gene is TRBD1 (6 bases). The germline V and J ends were trimmed by 5 bases and 6 bases, with 18 bases remaining between them. Germline lookup yields CDR1 SGHVS and CDR2 FQNEAQ. The CDR3 runs to 15 residues. The CDR3 DNA sequence: TGTGCCAGCAGCAAGGGGTCCATCCAGGGGGATACGCAGTATTTT. It specifies CASSKGSIQGDTQYF.

The chain recombines TRBV30 with TRBJ1-1; D is unresolved. Trimming took off 5 bases at V and 7 bases at J, with 8 bases between the two ends. Germline V CDR1 and CDR2: GTSNPN, SVGIG (reference sequence). The CDR3 totals 10 residues. The CDR3 nucleotides are TGTGCCTGGTTGGCAGGTGAAGCTTTCTTT. Its protein product is CAWLAGEAFF.

This clone was seen once. The V and J genes are TRBV28 and TRBJ1-2; TRBD1 aligns across 7 bases. The ends lost 4 bases at V and 8 bases at J; junction bases unmatched: 7. CDR3 length: 13 amino acids. Germline assignment: CDR1 MDHEN and CDR2 SYDVKM. The CDR3 DNA is TGTGCCAGCAGTTCACAGGGGTGGGGCGGCTACACCTTC. Encoded protein: CASSSQGWGGYTF.

This sequence joins TRBV12-2 and TRBJ1-1; the table's D gene call, TRBD1, was not cross checked with the DNA. TRBV12-2 is termed a pseudogene. The CDR3 length is 19 residues. CDR3 loop: CASRLAETASRAGNTEAFF. The CDR3 DNA reads TGTGCAAGTCGCTTAGCGGAGACAGCTTCAAGAGCTGGGAACACTGAAGCTTTCTTT.

The rearrangement links TRBV5-1 to TRBJ1-2; 10 positions agree with TRBD1. Germline assignment: CDR1 SGHRS and CDR2 YFSETQ. The CDR3 runs 15 residues. The ends lost 7 bases at V and 8 bases at J; junction bases unmatched: 14. CDR3 amino acids: CASARPGQGFDGYTF. For the CDR3, the DNA is TGCGCCAGCGCCCGCCCGGGACAGGGGTTTGACGGCTACACCTTC.

This chain joins TRBV6-4 and TRBJ2-3, with D possibly matching TRBD2 (7 bases). This CDR3 comprises 14 residues. Per germline, CDR1 MRHNA and CDR2 SNTAGT. The germline V and J ends were trimmed by 5 bases and 2 bases, with 11 bases remaining between them. CDR3 sequence: CASSKGGATDTQYF. DNA of the CDR3: TGTGCCAGCAGTAAAGGGGGGGCCACAGATACGCAGTATTTT.

The table lists this clone with a count of one. The chain is built from TRBV5-1 and TRBJ1-1; D is unresolved. Between the trimmed V and J ends, which lost 0 bases and 8 bases, there was a span of 11 bases. The CDR3 is 13 amino acids. Germline CDR1 and CDR2: SGHRS and YFSETQ. The DNA of the CDR3 is TGCGCCAGCAGCTTGGACAGCCTTATCGAAGCTTTCTTT. Protein sequence: CASSLDSLIEAFF.

The V call is TRBV5-1, the J call TRBJ2-7; D remains ambiguous. Germline V gene data show CDR1 as SGHRS and CDR2 as YFSETQ. The CDR3 spans 14 residues. V was cut by 4 bases and J by 2 bases, with 13 bases left in between. This CDR3 reads CASSKLPETYEQYF. In DNA form, the CDR3 reads TGCGCCAGCAGCAAATTACCGGAGACCTACGAGCAGTACTTC.

The chain links TRBV7-9 to TRBJ1-2; the D gene is possibly TRBD1 (5 bases). V lost 1 base and J 7 bases, leaving 13 bases between the germline ends. CDR3 length: 14 residues. CDR1 and CDR2 (germline): SEHNR, FQNEAQ (reference sequence). CDR3 bases: TGTGCCAGCAGCTTAGAAGGGCCTAGGGGTGGCTACACCTTC. Its translation is CASSLEGPRGGYTF. The full variable domain, its missing parts supplied by reference TRBV7-9 and TRBJ1-2, is DTGVSQNPRHKITKRGQNVTFRCDPISEHNRLYWYRQTLGQGPEFLTYFQNEAQLEKSRLLSDRFSAERPKGSFSTLEIQRTEQGDSAMYLCASSLEGPRGGYTFGSGTRLTVV.

V and J are TRBV7-8 and TRBJ2-5, with D hard to call. V was pared by 0 bases and J by 6 bases, with 5 bases between. This CDR3 contains 12 residues. CDR1 SGHVS and CDR2 FQNEAQ come from the germline V gene. The DNA for the CDR3 is TGTGCCAGCAGCTTAGCGCTACAGACCCAGTACTTC. Protein product: CASSLALQTQYF.

The chain links TRBV28 to TRBJ1-5; D call uncertain. Trimming shortened V by 3 bases and J by 4 bases, and 10 bases separated the two germline ends. The CDR3 totals 14 residues. Per the germline V gene, CDR1 is MDHEN and CDR2 is SYDVKM. CDR3 bases: TGTGCCAGCAGTTTGTTCAGGCGAAATCAGCCCCAGCATTTT. As protein: CASSLFRRNQPQHF.

The J gene is TRBJ2-1, the V gene TRBV7-9, with 8 bases aligning to TRBD1. Trimming removed 2 bases from V and 0 bases from J; junction bases left unmatched: 3. CDR3 length equals 16 residues. Germline V CDR1 and CDR2: SEHNR, FQNEAQ (reference sequence). The CDR3 sequence: CASSLLDRGSYNEQFF. The CDR3 region has the DNA TGTGCCAGCAGCTTACTCGACAGGGGCTCCTACAATGAGCAGTTCTTC.

This clone appeared a single time. This chain joins TRBV19 and TRBJ2-7; possibly TRBD2 for D (6 bases). CDR3 length: 14 amino acids. V lost 7 bases, J lost 2 bases, and 15 bases lay in between. CDR1 LNHDA and CDR2 SQIVND come from the germline V gene (reference sequence). The DNA for the CDR3 is TGTGCCAGTACTCGGTCGGGACTCCCCTACGAGCAGTACTTC. It translates to CASTRSGLPYEQYF.

This clone has only one observation. The CDR3, as DNA: TGTGCCAGTAGTAGACAGCAGATTAGCACAGATACGCAGTATTTT. Its translation is CASSRQQISTDTQYF. The V call is TRBV19, the J call TRBJ2-3, with a tentative D call TRBD1 (5 bases). The CDR3 has 15 amino acids. V dropped 4 bases and J dropped 0 bases, with 11 bases sitting between them. Germline CDR1 reads LNHDA; CDR2 reads SQIVND (reference sequence).

CDR3 sequence (DNA): TGTGCCAGCAGCCTCCCGGGGGAACGGGCGGAGACCCAGTACTTC. Translating it yields CASSLPGERAETQYF. The gene calls are TRBV5-4 and TRBJ2-5; D possibly corresponds to TRBD2 (6 bases). The ends were cut back, 4 bases at V and 5 bases at J, with 18 bases in the middle. Looked up from germline, CDR1 is SGHNT and CDR2 is YYREEE (reference sequence). This CDR3 contains 15 residues. The full variable domain, in which reference TRBV5-4 and TRBJ2-5 provide the parts outside the CDR3, is ETGVTQSPTHLIKTRGQQVTLRCSSQSGHNTVSWYQQALGQGPQFIFQYYREEENGRGNFPPRFSGLQFPNYSSELNVNALELDDSALYLCASSLPGERAETQYFGPGTRLLVL.

A remark on this clone: One junction end does not reproduce the germline sequence, and a read error may be involved. The V and J genes are TRBV7-9 and TRBJ1-2; 7 bases align to TRBD1. CDR1 is SEHNR, CDR2 FQNEAQ, per germline (reference sequence). The CDR3 has 16 residues. In DNA, the CDR3 is TGTGCCAGCAGCGGGACAGCTTCCCGATTTAACTATGGCTACCCCTTC. It specifies CASSGTASRFNYGYPF.

This chain joins TRBV29-1 and TRBJ2-2, with 10 bases identical to TRBD2. The J segment lost 2 bases and the V segment lost 4 bases, leaving 7 bases of the junction unmatched. The CDR3 spans 16 residues. Germline V gene data show CDR1 as SQVTM and CDR2 as ANQGSEA. The CDR3 nucleotides are TGCAGCGTTGGAAGGACTAGCGGAGCCAACACCGGGGAGCTGTTTTTT. Translating gives CSVGRTSGANTGELFF.

This sequence joins TRBV29-1 and TRBJ2-5; 8 bases match TRBD1. The J call may be faulty, since TRBJ2-7 better matches the DNA end. Germline V gene data show CDR1 as SQVTM and CDR2 as ANQGSEA. The CDR3 runs to 15 residues. The CDR3 sequence is CSVPTGQGASYEQYF. Here the CDR3 DNA reads TGCAGCGTTCCCACCGGACAGGGCGCCTCCTACGAGCAGTACTTC.

V gene TRBV10-3 combines with J gene TRBJ2-2; TRBD1 agrees at 7 bases. Trimming at V came to 9 bases and at J to 1 base, leaving 2 bases not matched to a gene. Germline loops: CDR1 ENHRY, CDR2 SYGVKD. The length of the CDR3 is 13 residues. The CDR3: CAMGTENTGELFF. DNA of the CDR3: TGTGCCATGGGGACAGAGAACACCGGGGAGCTGTTTTTT.